The T cell receptor beta chain under discussion was sequenced for a study of T cells in localized non-small cell lung cancer. With regard to this clone: What it recognizes is unknown.

The trim removed 6 bases at V and 4 bases at J, leaving 7 bases unmatched. Germline lookup yields CDR1 MNHEY and CDR2 SMNVEV (reference sequence). This CDR3 is built from 14 residues. Method: immunoSEQ multiplex PCR; TCRdb's copy keeps in-frame clones and lacks some. The sample holds about 2,800 clones, about 32% seen once. Overall study findings and caveats: Uninvolved adjacent lung showed the highest T cell clonality, exceeding tumor. Higher T cell density in the blood was associated with longer overall survival, whereas higher adjacent-lung clonality associated with shorter survival.

Sequencing used normal lung tissue next to the tumor, obtained before any cancer treatment. This chain links TRBV27 with TRBJ2-7, with 9 bases that match TRBD2. The TCR comes from a man aged 40-75 years with stage I lung adenocarcinoma. The CDR3 region is CASSSSGRWYEQYF. The CDR3 bases are TGTGCCAGCAGCTCCAGCGGGAGGTGGTACGAGCAGTACTTC.